A selection of T cell receptor beta chains follows, all from one sample in a study of lymphopenia after photon versus proton radiotherapy. This table comes from immunoSEQ multiplex PCR, and its TCRdb copy is limited to in-frame clones, with some not included. In the table there are about 160,000 clones, 88% of which are singletons. Sequencing was performed on peripheral blood, taken from a patient treated with photon-based radiotherapy. These receptors came from a man in his fifties with gastric cancer. CDR3s include the opening cysteine and the closing phenylalanine or tryptophan. A D gene is named only where the DNA matches it firmly. Only part of the rows carry a size: once, few, many, or a class if the clone is expanded.

v_gene	j_gene	d_gene	abundance	CDR3aa	CDR3nt
TRBV14	TRBJ1-2	NA	NA	CASSQGPGTYGYTF	TGTGCCAGCAGCCAAGGACCAGGGACCTATGGCTACACCTTC
TRBV7-2	TRBJ1-1	TRBD1	few	CASSRRQGSNTEAFF	TGTGCCAGCAGCCGTAGACAGGGTTCAAACACTGAAGCTTTCTTT
TRBV27	TRBJ1-2	TRBD1	NA	CASSLSLVTGVDGYTF	TGTGCCAGCAGTTTATCTCTAGTGACAGGGGTTGATGGCTACACCTTC
TRBV6-1	TRBJ1-2	TRBD1	NA	CASSEQGAYGYTF	TGTGCCAGCAGTGAACAGGGGGCGTATGGCTACACCTTC
TRBV5-1	TRBJ1-4	NA	NA	CASSLRPDNEKLFF	TGCGCCAGCAGCTTGCGGCCCGACAATGAAAAACTGTTTTTT
TRBV7-2	TRBJ2-5	NA	few	CASQGMGVTETQYF	TGTGCCAGCCAGGGAATGGGAGTTACTGAGACCCAGTACTTC
TRBV19	TRBJ1-2	NA	NA	CASSPAAGRGYGYTF	TGTGCCAGTAGTCCCGCGGCGGGCCGTGGCTATGGCTACACCTTC
TRBV30	TRBJ2-1	TRBD1	few	CAWRTGLSNNEQFF	TGTGCCTGGAGGACAGGGCTATCCAACAATGAGCAGTTCTTC
TRBV19	TRBJ2-2	TRBD1	NA	CASSTGTVFTGELFF	TGTGCCAGTAGTACCGGGACAGTTTTTACCGGGGAGCTGTTTTTT
TRBV27	TRBJ2-7	NA	NA	CASRPSFSYEQYF	TGTGCCAGCAGACCCTCATTTTCCTACGAGCAGTACTTC
TRBV7-2	TRBJ2-4	NA	NA	CASSLGGAKNIQYF	TGTGCCAGCAGCTTAGGCGGAGCCAAAAACATTCAGTACTTC
TRBV6-1	TRBJ1-1	TRBD1	NA	CASSPKGANTEAFF	TGTGCCAGCAGCCCCAAGGGGGCGAACACTGAAGCTTTCTTT
TRBV5-8	TRBJ2-5	NA	few	CASSLAGEGPQETQYF	TGTGCCAGCAGCTTGGCGGGAGAGGGACCACAAGAGACCCAGTACTTC
TRBV10-1	TRBJ2-5	NA	NA	CATSDSYQETQYF	TGCGCCACCTCGGACAGCTACCAAGAGACCCAGTACTTC
TRBV18	TRBJ2-2	NA	NA	CASSPTDPSGELFF	TGTGCCAGCTCACCGACGGACCCCAGTGGGGAGCTGTTTTTT
TRBV7-8	TRBJ1-1	NA	NA	CASSLDSPAHTEAFF	TGTGCCAGCAGCTTAGACTCACCAGCCCACACTGAAGCTTTCTTT
TRBV25-1	TRBJ1-2	NA	once	CASSGQVRDYGYTF	TGTGCCAGCAGTGGACAGGTGAGGGACTATGGCTACACCTTC
TRBV7-9	TRBJ2-1	NA	NA	CASSTGAYEQFF	TGTGCCAGCAGCACGGGGGCATATGAGCAGTTCTTC
TRBV19	TRBJ1-2	TRBD1	NA	CASSTTGGGNYGYTF	TGTGCCAGTAGTACGACAGGGGGAGGTAACTATGGCTACACCTTC
TRBV7-2	TRBJ1-1	TRBD1	NA	CASSWGQANTEAFF	TGTGCCAGCAGCTGGGGACAGGCGAACACTGAAGCTTTCTTT
TRBV14	TRBJ2-7	NA	NA	CASSQGHSFSYEQYF	TGTGCCAGCAGCCAAGGACACTCTTTCTCCTACGAGCAGTACTTC
TRBV12-5	TRBJ1-1	TRBD1	NA	CASGSGTVNSEAFF	TGTGCTAGTGGTTCCGGGACAGTTAACTCTGAAGCTTTCTTT
TRBV6-5	TRBJ2-7	TRBD1	NA	CASSYRDRDYEQYF	TGTGCCAGCAGTTACCGTGACAGGGATTACGAGCAGTACTTC
TRBV11-1	TRBJ2-2	TRBD1	NA	CASSLHQGAANTGELFF	TGTGCCAGCAGCTTACACCAGGGGGCAGCGAACACCGGGGAGCTGTTTTTT
TRBV19	TRBJ1-3	NA	NA	CASSSRSQPSGNTIYF	TGTGCCAGTAGTAGCCGATCGCAGCCTTCTGGAAACACCATATATTTT
TRBV7-9	TRBJ2-1	NA	NA	CASSLAPPRNEQFF	TGTGCCAGCAGCTTAGCCCCCCCTAGGAATGAGCAGTTCTTC
TRBV4-3	TRBJ1-3	NA	once	CASSQAEPGNTIYF	TGCGCCAGCAGCCAAGCCGAACCTGGAAACACCATATATTTT
TRBV19	TRBJ2-1	NA	NA	CASNPGVGGEQFF	TGTGCCAGTAATCCGGGAGTCGGGGGTGAGCAGTTCTTC
TRBV29-1	TRBJ2-2	NA	NA	CSVDPYTGELFF	TGCAGCGTTGACCCTTACACCGGGGAGCTGTTTTTT
TRBV11-1	TRBJ2-2	NA	NA	CASSLMGLSNTGELFF	TGTGCCAGCAGCCTTATGGGGCTTTCGAACACCGGGGAGCTGTTTTTT
TRBV7-9	TRBJ1-4	TRBD1	NA	CASTGDSSLATNEKLFF	TGTGCCAGCACCGGGGACAGCTCCTTAGCAACTAATGAAAAACTGTTTTTT
TRBV11-2	TRBJ2-3	NA	NA	CASSLVTRTDTQYF	TGTGCCAGCAGCTTAGTGACTCGCACAGATACGCAGTATTTT
TRBV4-1	TRBJ1-4	NA	once	CASSQEGGRVGEKLFF	TGCGCCAGCAGCCAAGAGGGCGGGCGAGTAGGCGAAAAACTGTTTTTT
TRBV7-2	TRBJ2-5	NA	NA	CASSLGRGETQYF	TGTGCCAGCAGCTTAGGGCGGGGAGAGACCCAGTACTTC
TRBV5-1	TRBJ2-2	NA	NA	CASSPSDTGELFF	TGCGCCAGCAGCCCATCTGACACCGGGGAGCTGTTTTTT
TRBV30	TRBJ2-3	NA	NA	CAWSGIHVTQYF	TGTGCCTGGAGTGGGATACACGTAACGCAGTATTTT
TRBV7-9	TRBJ2-3	TRBD2	NA	CASSLVLAGATDTQYF	TGTGCCAGCAGCTTAGTCCTAGCGGGTGCAACAGATACGCAGTATTTT
TRBV7-3	TRBJ1-2	NA	NA	CASSLTANYGYTF	TGTGCCAGCAGTCTTACAGCTAACTATGGCTACACCTTC
TRBV7-2	TRBJ1-2	TRBD1	NA	CASSSGQGAVYGYTF	TGTGCCAGCAGCTCCGGACAGGGGGCGGTCTATGGCTACACCTTC
TRBV27	TRBJ2-7	TRBD1	NA	CASRYIQGNREQYF	TGTGCCAGCAGATACATACAGGGGAATAGGGAGCAGTACTTC
TRBV7-2	TRBJ1-5	NA	NA	CASTSLREVNQPQHF	TGTGCCAGCACCTCCCTTCGGGAGGTCAATCAGCCCCAGCATTTT
TRBV30	TRBJ1-3	NA	NA	CAWSKEGDLGNTIYF	TGTGCCTGGAGTAAAGAGGGGGATCTTGGAAACACCATATATTTT
TRBV19	TRBJ2-3	TRBD2	NA	CASSPSGLPDTQYF	TGTGCCAGTAGCCCCTCGGGACTACCCGATACGCAGTATTTT
TRBV29-1	TRBJ1-1	NA	once	CSVESQKNTEAFF	TGCAGCGTTGAATCACAGAAGAACACTGAAGCTTTCTTT
TRBV2	TRBJ2-1	NA	once	CANPRGAASDNEQFF	TGTGCCAACCCAAGGGGGGCGGCTAGTGACAATGAGCAGTTCTTC